The T cell receptor beta chain under discussion was sequenced for a study of technical replicates of blood from a handful of donors. CDR3 length: 18 amino acids. V shed 3 bases, J shed 3 bases, and the junction held 15 bases outside the gene matches. The germline V gene encodes CDR1 SGHNT and CDR2 YYREEE (reference sequence). Clones were read by immunoSEQ multiplex PCR, and TCRdb kept only the in-frame ones, dropping some. In the table there are more than 65,000 clones, approximately 93% of which are singletons. V is TRBV5-4 and J is TRBJ2-1; 7 nucleotides line up with TRBD1. Source material: T cells isolated from PBMCs. The receptor was derived from a human donor in good health. As DNA, the CDR3 is TGTGCCAGCAGCTCCCCTCTCTCCGGGACAGACTTCTACAATGAGCAGTTCTTC. Residues: CASSSPLSGTDFYNEQFF. The whole variable domain, remainder taken from reference TRBV5-4 and TRBJ2-1, is ETGVTQSPTHLIKTRGQQVTLRCSSQSGHNTVSWYQQALGQGPQFIFQYYREEENGRGNFPPRFSGLQFPNYSSELNVNALELDDSALYLCASSSPLSGTDFYNEQFFGPGTRLTVL.